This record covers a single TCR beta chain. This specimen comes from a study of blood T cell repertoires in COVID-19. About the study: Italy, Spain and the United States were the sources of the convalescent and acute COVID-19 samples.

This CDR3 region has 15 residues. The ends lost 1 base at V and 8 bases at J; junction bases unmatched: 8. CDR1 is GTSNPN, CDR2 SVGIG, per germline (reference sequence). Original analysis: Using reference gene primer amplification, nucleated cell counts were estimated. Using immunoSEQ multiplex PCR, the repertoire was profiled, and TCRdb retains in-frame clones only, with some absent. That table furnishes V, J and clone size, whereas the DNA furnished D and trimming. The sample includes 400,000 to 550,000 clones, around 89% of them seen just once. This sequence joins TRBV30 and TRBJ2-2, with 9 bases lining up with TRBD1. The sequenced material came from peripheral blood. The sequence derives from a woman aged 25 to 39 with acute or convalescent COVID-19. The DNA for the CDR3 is TGTGCCTGGAGTGGTATCGGGACAGGGACTGGGGAGCTGTTTTTT. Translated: CAWSGIGTGTGELFF.